This is a list of T cell receptor beta chains from one sample in a study of blood T cell repertoires in COVID-19. Some clones are missing from TCRdb's copy, which holds only in-frame ones; the method was immunoSEQ multiplex PCR. The table has about 410,000 clones, around 86% seen once; the top ten hold roughly 1.4%. Specimen: peripheral blood. Receptors were obtained from a woman between 25 and 40 years old with active or convalescent COVID-19. Both conserved end residues are part of each CDR3. The order of the fields is V gene, clone size, J gene, CDR3 protein. Only part of the rows carry a size: once, few, many, or a class if the clone is expanded.

>TRBV5-1|NA|TRBJ2-1
CASSLGSGTPADEQFF
>TRBV5-5|NA|TRBJ1-3
CASSLDRSGNTIYF
>TRBV10-2|once|TRBJ1-6
CASSESADSPLHF
>TRBV12-3/TRBV12-4|NA|TRBJ1-2
CASSRDRDDGYTF
>TRBV6-5|NA|TRBJ2-7
CATFWKTGGSYEQYF
>TRBV7-9|NA|TRBJ1-1
CASSSPGVPEAFF
>TRBV6-2/TRBV6-3|NA|TRBJ2-1
CASSYSSSFYNEQFF
>TRBV5-1|NA|TRBJ1-6
CASSYAGGSYNSPLHF
>TRBV10-1|NA|TRBJ2-7
CASSEGTPSYEQYF
>TRBV30|few|TRBJ2-7
CAWSGQRSSYEQYF
>TRBV5-3|NA|TRBJ2-7
CARSLKKPGQRFYEQYF
>TRBV5-1|NA|TRBJ2-3
CASSLVAGATDTQYF
>TRBV20-1|NA|TRBJ2-3
CSASSRRTGVTDTQYF
>TRBV7-9|NA|TRBJ1-2
CASSFSFARATYGYTF